One and the same sample provided the 5 T cell receptor beta chains below, sequenced in a study of regulatory T cells in long-lasting Graves disease. iRepertoire HTBI primers and Arm-PCR of CDR3 regions built TCR beta libraries. TCRdb itself ran the multiplex PCR reads through MiXCR, one entry per CDR3 protein. The sample yields 550,000 to 700,000 distinct CDR3 sequences, roughly a sixth seen once. Time point meaning: newly diagnosed GD, antithyroid drugs for less than 3 months. Following extraction of RNA from PBMCs, that RNA was used to make the TCR library. In addition, the sample was reused for a study of T cells in Graves' hyperthyroidism and ophthalmopathy.

Sequencing used peripheral blood mononuclear cells (PBMCs), obtained at new diagnosis, from a patient treated with antithyroid drugs. These receptors were obtained from a man aged 18-30 years with Graves disease.

The gene calls are TRBV2 and TRBJ1-2; D is possibly TRBD1 (6 bases). CDR3 size: 15 residues. Trimming left V 5 bases short and J 0 bases short, with 13 bases between. The germline CDR1 and CDR2 sequences are SNHLY and FYNNEI. CDR3 amino acids: CASSWGQGSNYGYTF. Written as DNA, the CDR3 is TGTGCCAGCAGTTGGGGGCAGGGCTCTAACTATGGCTACACCTTC.

The V and J genes are TRBV27 and TRBJ2-7; 12 nucleotides match TRBD2. Trimming at V came to 5 bases and at J to 9 bases, leaving 11 bases not matched to a gene. Germline assignment: CDR1 MNHEY and CDR2 SMNVEV (reference sequence). The CDR3 covers 15 residues. The CDR3 region is CASSPRLAGVIGQYF. CDR3 bases: TGTGCCAGCAGTCCGCGACTAGCGGGAGTCATCGGGCAGTACTTC.

This sequence joins TRBV25-1 and TRBJ2-7, with 7 bases fitting TRBD2. The V gene's germline CDR1 is MGHDK and CDR2 SYGVNS. Trimming cost V 5 bases and J 5 bases; bases outside gene matches: 9. The CDR3 length is 14 residues. The CDR3 DNA follows: TGTGCCAGCAGTAGGGAGGGGCGATTCGACGAGCAGTACTTC. Translating gives CASSREGRFDEQYF.

In this sample, this clonotype turned up many times. The V and J genes are TRBV5-1 and TRBJ2-1, with 11 bases matching TRBD2. Germline lookup yields CDR1 SGHRS and CDR2 YFSETQ. J was trimmed by 8 bases and V by 5 bases; bases with no gene match: 6. CDR3 length: 14 residues. The DNA for the CDR3 is TGCGCCAGCAGGGATAGCGGGAGGGCCTATGAGCAGTTCTTC. It yields the protein CASRDSGRAYEQFF.

The gene calls are TRBV6-2 or TRBV6-3 and TRBJ1-1; D remains unclear. The V and J ends lost 2 bases and 7 bases respectively, with 8 bases between them. This CDR3 is 12 amino acids long. Germline V gene data show CDR1 as MNHEY and CDR2 as SVGEGT. The CDR3 nucleotides read TGTGCCAGCAGTTACCCGGGGAGTGAAGCTTTCTTT. Translation: CASSYPGSEAFF.